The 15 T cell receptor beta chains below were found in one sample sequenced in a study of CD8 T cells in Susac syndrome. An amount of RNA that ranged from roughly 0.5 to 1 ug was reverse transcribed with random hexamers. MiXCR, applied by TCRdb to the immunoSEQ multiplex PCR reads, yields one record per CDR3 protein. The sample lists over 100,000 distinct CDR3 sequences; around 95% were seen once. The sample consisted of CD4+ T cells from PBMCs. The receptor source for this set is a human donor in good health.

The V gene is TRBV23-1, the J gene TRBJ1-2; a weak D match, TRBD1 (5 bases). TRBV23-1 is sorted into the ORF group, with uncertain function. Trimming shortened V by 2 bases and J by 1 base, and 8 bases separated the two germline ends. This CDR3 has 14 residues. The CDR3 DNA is TGCGCCAGCAGTCAACAGGGTGATAACTATGGCTACACCTTC. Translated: CASSQQGDNYGYTF.

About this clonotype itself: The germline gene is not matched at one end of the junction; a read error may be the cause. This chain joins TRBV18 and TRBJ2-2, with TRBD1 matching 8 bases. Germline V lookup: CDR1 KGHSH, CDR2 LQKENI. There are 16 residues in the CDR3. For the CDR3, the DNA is TGTGCCAGCTCGCCACGGACAGGGTCGAACACCGGGGAGCTGTTTTTT. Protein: CASSPRTGSNTGELFF.

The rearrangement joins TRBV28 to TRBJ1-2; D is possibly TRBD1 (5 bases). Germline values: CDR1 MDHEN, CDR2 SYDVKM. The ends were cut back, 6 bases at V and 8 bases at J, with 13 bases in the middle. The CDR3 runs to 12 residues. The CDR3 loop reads CASRPRGVGYTF. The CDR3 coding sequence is TGTGCCAGCAGACCCCGGGGGGTCGGCTACACCTTC.

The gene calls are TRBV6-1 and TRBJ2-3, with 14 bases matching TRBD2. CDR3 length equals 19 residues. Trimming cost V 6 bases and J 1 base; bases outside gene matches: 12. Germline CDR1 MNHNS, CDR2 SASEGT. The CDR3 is CASSPTRTSGRSGTDTQYF. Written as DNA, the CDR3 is TGTGCCAGCAGCCCTACCCGGACTAGCGGGAGGAGCGGCACAGATACGCAGTATTTT.

DNA for the CDR3: TGTGCCAGCAGTCGCTCCGCAGGGAAGTCTGAGCAGTTCTTC. The encoded protein is CASSRSAGKSEQFF. This rearrangement joins TRBV28 to TRBJ2-1; D might be TRBD1 (5 bases). This CDR3 is 14 amino acids long. The ends were cut back, 5 bases at V and 9 bases at J, with 17 bases in the middle. Germline assignment: CDR1 MDHEN and CDR2 SYDVKM. The complete variable domain, with remaining parts taken from reference TRBV28 and TRBJ2-1, reads DVKVTQSSRYLVKRTGEKVFLECVQDMDHENMFWYRQDPGLGLRLIYFSYDVKMKEKGDIPEGYSVSREKKERFSLILESASTNQTSMYLCASSRSAGKSEQFFGPGTRLTVL.

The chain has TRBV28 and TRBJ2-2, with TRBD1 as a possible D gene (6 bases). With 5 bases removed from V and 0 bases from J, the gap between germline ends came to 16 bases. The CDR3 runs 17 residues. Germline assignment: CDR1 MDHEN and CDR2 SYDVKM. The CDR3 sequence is CASSPPLGTSNTGELFF. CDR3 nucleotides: TGTGCCAGCAGTCCTCCCCTCGGGACATCGAACACCGGGGAGCTGTTTTTT.

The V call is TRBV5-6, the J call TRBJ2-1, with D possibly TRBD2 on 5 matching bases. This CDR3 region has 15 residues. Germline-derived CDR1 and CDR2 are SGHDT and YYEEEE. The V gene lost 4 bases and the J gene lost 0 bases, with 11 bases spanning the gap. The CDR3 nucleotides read TGTGCCAGCAGCCTAACTAGTTACTCCTACAATGAGCAGTTCTTC. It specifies CASSLTSYSYNEQFF.

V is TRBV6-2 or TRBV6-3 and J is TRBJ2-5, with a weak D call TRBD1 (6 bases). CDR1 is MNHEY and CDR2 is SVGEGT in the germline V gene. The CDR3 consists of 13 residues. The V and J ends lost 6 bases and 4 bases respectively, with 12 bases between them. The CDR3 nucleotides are TGTGCCAGCAGACCGACAGGACTAGAGACCCAGTACTTC. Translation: CASRPTGLETQYF.

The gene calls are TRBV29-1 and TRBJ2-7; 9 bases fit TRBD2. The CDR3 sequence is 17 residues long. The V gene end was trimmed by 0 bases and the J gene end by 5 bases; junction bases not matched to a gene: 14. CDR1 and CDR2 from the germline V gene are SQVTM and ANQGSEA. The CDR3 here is CSVEDWVIASGTNEQYF. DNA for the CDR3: TGCAGCGTTGAAGATTGGGTGATCGCTAGCGGGACCAACGAGCAGTACTTC.

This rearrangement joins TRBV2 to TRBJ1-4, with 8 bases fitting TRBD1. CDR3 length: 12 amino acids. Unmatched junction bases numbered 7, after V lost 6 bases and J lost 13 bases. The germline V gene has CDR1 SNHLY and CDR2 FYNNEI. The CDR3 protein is CASRDGTGRLFF. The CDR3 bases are TGTGCCAGCAGGGATGGGACAGGTCGACTGTTTTTT.

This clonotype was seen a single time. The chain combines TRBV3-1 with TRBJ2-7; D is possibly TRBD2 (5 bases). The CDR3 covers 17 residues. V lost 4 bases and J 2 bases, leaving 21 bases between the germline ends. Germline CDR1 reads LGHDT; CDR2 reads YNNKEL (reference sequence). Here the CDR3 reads CASSRNGPGKGAYEQYF. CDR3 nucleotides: TGTGCCAGCAGCCGCAACGGACCGGGCAAGGGAGCCTACGAGCAGTACTTC.

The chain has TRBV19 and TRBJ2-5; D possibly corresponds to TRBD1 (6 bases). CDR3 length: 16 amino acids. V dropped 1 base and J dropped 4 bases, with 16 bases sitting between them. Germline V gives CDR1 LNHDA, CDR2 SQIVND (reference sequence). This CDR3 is CASSIVNPGVVETQYF. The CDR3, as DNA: TGTGCCAGTAGTATAGTGAACCCAGGGGTGGTAGAGACCCAGTACTTC. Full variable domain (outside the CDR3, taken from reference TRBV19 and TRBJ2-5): DGGITQSPKYLFRKEGQNVTLSCEQNLNHDAMYWYRQDPGQGLRLIYYSQIVNDFQKGDIAEGYSVSREKKESFPLTVTSAQKNPTAFYLCASSIVNPGVVETQYFGPGTRLLVL.

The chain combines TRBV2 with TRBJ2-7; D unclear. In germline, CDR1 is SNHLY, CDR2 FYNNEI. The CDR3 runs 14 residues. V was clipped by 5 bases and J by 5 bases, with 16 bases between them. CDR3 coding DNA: TGTGCCAGCAGTCCTACCGGGTCGACCAACGAGCAGTACTTC. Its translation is CASSPTGSTNEQYF.

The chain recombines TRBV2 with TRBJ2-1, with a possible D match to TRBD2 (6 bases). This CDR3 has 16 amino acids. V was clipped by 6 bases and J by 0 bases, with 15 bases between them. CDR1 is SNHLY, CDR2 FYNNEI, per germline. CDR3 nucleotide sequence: TGTGCCAGCAGGCCTTATAGCGGAAGCTCCTACAATGAGCAGTTCTTC. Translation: CASRPYSGSSYNEQFF.

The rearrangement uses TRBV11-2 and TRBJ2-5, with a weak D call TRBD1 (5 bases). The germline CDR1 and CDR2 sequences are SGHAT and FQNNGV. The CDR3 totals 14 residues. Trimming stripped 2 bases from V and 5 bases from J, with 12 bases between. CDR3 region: CASSLSTGPETQYF. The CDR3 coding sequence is TGTGCCAGCAGCTTATCCACAGGTCCGGAGACCCAGTACTTC. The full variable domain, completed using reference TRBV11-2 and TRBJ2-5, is EAGVAQSPRYKIIEKRQSVAFWCNPISGHATLYWYQQILGQGPKLLIQFQNNGVVDDSQLPKDRFSAERLKGVDSTLKIQPAKLEDSAVYLCASSLSTGPETQYFGPGTRLLVL.